The rows below give T cell receptor beta chains drawn from one sample of a study of PD-1 blockade in mismatch repair-deficient tumors. Only in-frame clones appear in the TCRdb table, and some are missing; sequencing was by immunoSEQ multiplex PCR. The sample carries 60,000 to 70,000 clones, approximately 90% recorded once. Sequencing was performed on peripheral blood, taken 52 weeks after starting pembrolizumab. The source of these receptors is an adult with mismatch repair-deficient cancer. Both conserved end residues are part of each CDR3. The D gene is left open where the match is weak. The size field is filled for only some rows; it gives once, few, many or a size class.

D gene	clone size	J gene	V gene	CDR3 DNA	CDR3 protein
TRBD1	few	TRBJ1-5	TRBV30	TGTGCCTGGAGACCCAAGACAGGGGATCAGCCCCAGCATTTT	CAWRPKTGDQPQHF
.	.	TRBJ1-4	TRBV6-5	TGTGCCAGCAGTTACTTTCAGGGGCAGGGTGAAAAACTGTTTTTT	CASSYFQGQGEKLFF
.	.	TRBJ2-1	TRBV30	TGTGCCTGGAGCCTAGGCGCCTCCAGTGAGCAGTTCTTC	CAWSLGASSEQFF
.	.	TRBJ2-5	TRBV29-1	TGCAGCGTTGGGACCCAGTACTTC	CSVGTQYF
.	.	TRBJ1-2	TRBV7-6	TGTGCCAGCAGCCCCCGGGGCAGAGGATATGGCTACACCTTC	CASSPRGRGYGYTF
TRBD2	.	TRBJ2-2	TRBV7-3	TGTGCCAGCAGCTTACTAGCGGGAGGGAACACCGGGGAGCTGTTTTTT	CASSLLAGGNTGELFF
TRBD2	.	TRBJ2-7	TRBV4-1	TGCGCCAGCAGCCAAGAACTAGCGGGAGGGTCCTACGAGCAGTACTTC	CASSQELAGGSYEQYF
.	.	TRBJ2-5	TRBV4-1	TGCGCCAGCAGCCAAGCTTCTAGTTCGGAGACCCAGTACTTC	CASSQASSSETQYF
.	.	TRBJ2-3	TRBV28	TGTGCCAGCATAGACGGGGGCACTAGCACAGATACGCAGTATTTT	CASIDGGTSTDTQYF
.	.	TRBJ2-7	TRBV2	TGTGCCAGCAGGGAGGAGGGTAATTACGAGCAGTACTTC	CASREEGNYEQYF
.	.	TRBJ1-2	TRBV11-2	TGTGCCAGCAGCCTGGCCGAGGGGTATGGCTACACCTTC	CASSLAEGYGYTF
TRBD2	.	TRBJ2-2	TRBV10-1	TGCGCCAGCAGTGAATCAGAGCGGGATCGCACCGGGGAGCTGTTTTTT	CASSESERDRTGELFF
.	.	TRBJ1-5	TRBV5-6	TGTGCCAGCAGCTTGGAGGGGGGCTTGGATCAGCCCCAGCATTTT	CASSLEGGLDQPQHF
TRBD2	.	TRBJ2-7	TRBV11-2	TGTGCCAGCAGCTTTAGCGGGAGCTCCTACGAGCAGTACTTC	CASSFSGSSYEQYF
TRBD2	few	TRBJ2-1	TRBV5-4	TGTGCCAGCAGCTGGGGGGAACTAGCGGGAGTTAATGAGCAGTTCTTC	CASSWGELAGVNEQFF